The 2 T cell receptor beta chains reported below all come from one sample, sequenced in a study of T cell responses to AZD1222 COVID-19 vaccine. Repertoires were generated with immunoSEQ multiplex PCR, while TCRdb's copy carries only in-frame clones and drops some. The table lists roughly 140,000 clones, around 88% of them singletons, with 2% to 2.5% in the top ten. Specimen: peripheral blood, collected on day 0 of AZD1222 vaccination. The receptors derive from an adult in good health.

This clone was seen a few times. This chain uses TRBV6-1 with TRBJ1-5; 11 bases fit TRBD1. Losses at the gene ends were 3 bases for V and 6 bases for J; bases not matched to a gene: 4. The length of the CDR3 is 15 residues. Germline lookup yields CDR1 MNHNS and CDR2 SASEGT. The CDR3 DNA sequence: TGTGCCAGCAGTGATTGGGGACAGGGGGGTCAGCCCCAGCATTTT. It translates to CASSDWGQGGQPQHF.

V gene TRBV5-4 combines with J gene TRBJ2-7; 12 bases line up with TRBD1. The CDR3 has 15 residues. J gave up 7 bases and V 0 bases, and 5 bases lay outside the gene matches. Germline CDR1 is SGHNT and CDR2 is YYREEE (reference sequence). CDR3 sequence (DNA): TGTGCCAGCAGCTTGGGGGGACAGGGGGCGTGGGAGCAGTACTTC. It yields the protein CASSLGGQGAWEQYF.